This record covers a single TCR beta chain. The antigen is not known. The sample comes from a study of T cell responses to AZD1222 COVID-19 vaccine. Study-wide findings and caveats: Across spike, vaccine-associated CD4 TCRs were found, dominant at 160-218 and 743-854. Baseline seropositives among AZD1222 recipients totaled only five or six.

The data were produced by immunoSEQ multiplex PCR, yet TCRdb's version contains in-frame clones alone and is incomplete. In the table there are more than 140,000 clones, approximately 90% of which are singletons. The germline V gene has CDR1 LGHNA and CDR2 YNFKEQ. Trimming cost V 1 base and J 7 bases; bases outside gene matches: 13. CDR3 length equals 16 residues. The chain has TRBV4-2 and TRBJ2-7, with TRBD2 matching 7 bases. Sample: peripheral blood, taken on day 0 of MenACWY control vaccination. The receptor was derived from an adult in good health. CDR3 coding DNA: TGTGCCAGCAGCCAAGCTTCTAGCGGCCCCGGGGATGAGCAGTACTTC. As protein: CASSQASSGPGDEQYF.